This TCR beta chain was recovered during a study of blood T cell repertoires in COVID-19. Across the whole study: Sources were T cells, B-cell-depleted T cells, or PBMCs; the material itself was cDNA or gDNA.

V was clipped by 7 bases and J by 4 bases, with 20 bases between them. Germline V gene data show CDR1 as SGDLS and CDR2 as YYNGEE. This CDR3 is built from 15 residues. This clone was observed a single time. Generated by immunoSEQ multiplex PCR, the TCRdb table keeps only in-frame clones and is missing some. The sample lists under 300,000 clones, 90% occurring once. The receptor was derived from a woman aged 60 to 75 with COVID-19, enrolled during active disease. The sequencing sample was made of peripheral blood. The genes are TRBV9 and TRBJ1-1; D might be TRBD1 (5 bases). The CDR3 coding sequence is TGTGCCAGCGATCCCCGTGGGGGGGGAGGCACTGAAGCTTTCTTT. Its protein is CASDPRGGGGTEAFF.